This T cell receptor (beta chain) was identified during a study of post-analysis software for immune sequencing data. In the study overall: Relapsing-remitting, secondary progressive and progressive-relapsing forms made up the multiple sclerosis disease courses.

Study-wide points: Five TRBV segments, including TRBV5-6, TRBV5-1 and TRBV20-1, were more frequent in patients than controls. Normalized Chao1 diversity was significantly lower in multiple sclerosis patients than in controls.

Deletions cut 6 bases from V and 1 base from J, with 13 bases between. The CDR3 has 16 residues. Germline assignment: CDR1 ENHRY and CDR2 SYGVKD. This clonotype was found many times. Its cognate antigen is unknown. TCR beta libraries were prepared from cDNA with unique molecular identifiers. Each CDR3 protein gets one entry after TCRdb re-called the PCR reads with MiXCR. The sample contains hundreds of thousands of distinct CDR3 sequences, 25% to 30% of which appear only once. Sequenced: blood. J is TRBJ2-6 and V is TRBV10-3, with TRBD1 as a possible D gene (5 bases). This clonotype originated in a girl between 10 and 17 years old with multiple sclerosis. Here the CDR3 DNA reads TGTGCCATCAGCCCGGTGGGGCAGTCTGGGGCCAACGTCCTGACTTTC. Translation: CAISPVGQSGANVLTF.